This T cell receptor beta chain was sequenced for a study of blood T cell repertoires in COVID-19. The overall study: T cells, B-cell-depleted T cells, or PBMCs supplied cDNA or gDNA.

Trimming stripped 8 bases from V and 6 bases from J, with 13 bases between. CDR1 and CDR2 (germline): MNHEY, SMNVEV (reference sequence). The CDR3 totals 12 residues. Under the authors' procedure: Estimation of nucleated cell counts relied on the amplification of reference gene primers. Generated by immunoSEQ multiplex PCR, the TCRdb table keeps only in-frame clones and is missing some. V, J and clone size derive from that table, while D and trimming were established from the DNA sequence. The profile shows approximately 160,000 clones, about 88% of them singletons. This TCR was sampled from an elderly woman with acute or convalescent COVID-19. The sequenced material came from peripheral blood. The genes are TRBV27 and TRBJ1-1; D is unclear. The CDR3 DNA follows: TGTGCCAGCCAGAGCCAGGTTTCTGAAGCTTTCTTT. It translates to CASQSQVSEAFF.